These T cell receptor beta chains were read from a single sample in a study of blood T cell repertoires in COVID-19. TCRdb's table, derived via immunoSEQ multiplex PCR, lists solely in-frame clones and lacks some. The top ten clones hold about 15% of a sample with tens of thousands of clones, 90% of them seen once. The sequenced material came from peripheral blood. All receptors come from a man at least 80 years old with acute or convalescent COVID-19. The CDR3 runs from the conserved cysteine through the conserved F or W. The size entry is marked missing in some rows and otherwise reads once, few, many or a size class.

clone size,V gene,CDR3 protein
NA,TRBV3-1/TRBV3-2,CASSQLGGNTGELFF
NA,TRBV3-1/TRBV3-2,CASRQGASNTGELFF
NA,TRBV12-3/TRBV12-4,CASSLGARGYTF
NA,TRBV5-8,CASTRSFAGPNSNQPQHF
NA,TRBV7-9,CASSLATGNYNEQFF
NA,TRBV6-4,CASSENLGTDTQYF
NA,TRBV19,CASSTSGLGETQYF
NA,TRBV7-2,CASSLYRGYNEQFF
few,TRBV28,CASRTENTGELFF
NA,TRBV11-3,CASSLEAGYTDTQYF
NA,TRBV29-1,CSANTGGGNEQYF
NA,TRBV29-1,CSVDRMGLPQNEQFF
NA,TRBV3-1/TRBV3-2,CASSQRNEQFF
NA,TRBV19,CASSMGLRSPLHF
NA,TRBV5-1,CASCPGLAGSYEQYF